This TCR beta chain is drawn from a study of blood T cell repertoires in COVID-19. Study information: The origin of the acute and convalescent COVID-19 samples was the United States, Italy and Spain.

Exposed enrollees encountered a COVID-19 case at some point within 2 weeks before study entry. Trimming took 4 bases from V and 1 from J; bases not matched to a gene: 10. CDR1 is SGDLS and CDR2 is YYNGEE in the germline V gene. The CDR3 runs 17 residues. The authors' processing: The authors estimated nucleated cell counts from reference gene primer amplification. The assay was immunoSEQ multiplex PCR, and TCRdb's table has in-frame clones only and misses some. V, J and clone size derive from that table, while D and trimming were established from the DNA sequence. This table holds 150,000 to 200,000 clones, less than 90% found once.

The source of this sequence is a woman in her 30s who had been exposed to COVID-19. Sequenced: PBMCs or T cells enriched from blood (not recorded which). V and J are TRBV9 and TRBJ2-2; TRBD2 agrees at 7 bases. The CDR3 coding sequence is TGTGCCAGCAGCACCCGCAAGGCGGGGGAGAACACCGGGGAGCTGTTTTTT. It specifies CASSTRKAGENTGELFF.